The clone carrying this T cell receptor beta chain was observed many times. Its antigen is not identified. Ahead of any ophthalmopathy symptoms, the blood sample was obtained at the first diagnosis of hyperthyroidism. Isolation of PBMCs was performed on roughly 9 ml fresh peripheral blood. The data belong to a study of T cells in Graves' hyperthyroidism and ophthalmopathy. Looking at the study overall: The initial diagnosis was the point when peripheral blood was collected, ahead of any treatment. Points from the study as a whole: Blood shared most expanded thyroid clonotypes above 0.001.

Per the germline V gene, CDR1 is KGHSH and CDR2 is LQKENI. This CDR3 is 12 amino acids long. Between the trimmed V and J ends, which lost 9 bases and 4 bases, there was a span of 12 bases. Regions amplified from RNA transcripts were the TCR beta CDR3 regions. RT-PCR in the first round (using the HTBI primer set) targeted the TCR CDR3. Each CDR3 protein is one row after TCRdb ran MiXCR on the multiplex PCR reads. The profile shows about 180,000 distinct CDR3 sequences, about 9.4% of them singletons. The sequencing sample was made of blood. This chain links TRBV18 with TRBJ2-5; possible D gene TRBD1, 5 bases. The receptor was derived from a woman in her late teens or twenties with Graves' hyperthyroidism that later progressed to Graves' ophthalmopathy. The CDR3, as DNA: TGTGCCAGTTCGGACATTAGAGAGACCCAGTACTTC. This codes for CASSDIRETQYF.